This TCR beta chain is from a study of blood T cell repertoires in COVID-19. The wider study: Sites across the United States, Italy and Spain contributed samples from acute and convalescent COVID-19. The analysed material was cDNA or gDNA that came from T cells, B-cell-depleted T cells, or PBMCs.

The germline V gene has CDR1 DFQATT and CDR2 SNEGSKA (reference sequence). V lost 3 bases and J lost 0, with 17 bases in between. This CDR3 has 16 amino acids. This clone was seen only once. The authors' processing: Reference gene primer amplification in the assay estimated nucleated cell counts. Generated by immunoSEQ multiplex PCR, the TCRdb table keeps only in-frame clones and is missing some. V and J calls and clone size are as listed in that table; D and trimming were resolved from the DNA. This table has about 250,000 clones, about 86% appearing once. Sequencing used peripheral blood. The V gene is TRBV20-1, the J gene TRBJ1-1; maybe TRBD1 (6 bases). The receptor comes from a man older than 75 with acute or convalescent COVID-19. The chain's CDR3 is CSASETRGGMNTEAFF. CDR3 sequence (DNA): TGCAGTGCTAGTGAAACCAGGGGCGGAATGAACACTGAAGCTTTCTTT.